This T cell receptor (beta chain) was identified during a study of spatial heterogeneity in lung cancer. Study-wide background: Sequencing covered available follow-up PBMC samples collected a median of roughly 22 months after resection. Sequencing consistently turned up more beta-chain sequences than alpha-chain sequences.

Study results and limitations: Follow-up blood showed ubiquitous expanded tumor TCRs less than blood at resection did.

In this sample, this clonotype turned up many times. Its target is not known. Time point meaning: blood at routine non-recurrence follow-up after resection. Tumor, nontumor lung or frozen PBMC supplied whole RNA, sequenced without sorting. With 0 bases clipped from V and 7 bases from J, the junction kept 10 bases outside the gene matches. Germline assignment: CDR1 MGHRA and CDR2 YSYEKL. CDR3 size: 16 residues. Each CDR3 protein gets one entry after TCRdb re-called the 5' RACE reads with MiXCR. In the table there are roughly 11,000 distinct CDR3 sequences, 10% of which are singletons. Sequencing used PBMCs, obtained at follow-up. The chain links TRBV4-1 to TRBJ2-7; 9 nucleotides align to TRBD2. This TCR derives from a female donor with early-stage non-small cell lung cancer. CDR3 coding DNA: TGCGCCAGCAGCCAAGATCCGGCGGGGGGGCCGCGAGAGCAGTACGTC. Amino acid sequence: CASSQDPAGGPREQYV.